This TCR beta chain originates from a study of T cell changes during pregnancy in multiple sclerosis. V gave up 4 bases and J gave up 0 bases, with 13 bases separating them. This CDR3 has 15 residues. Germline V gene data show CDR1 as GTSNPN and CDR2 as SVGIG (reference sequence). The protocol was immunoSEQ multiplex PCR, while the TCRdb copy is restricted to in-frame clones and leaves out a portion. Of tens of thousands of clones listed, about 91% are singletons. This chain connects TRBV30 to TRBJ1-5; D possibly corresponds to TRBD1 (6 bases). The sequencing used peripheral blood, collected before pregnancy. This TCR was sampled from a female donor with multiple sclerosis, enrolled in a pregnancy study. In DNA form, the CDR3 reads TGTGCCTGGATACAGGGTCAATATAGCAATCAGCCCCAGCATTTT. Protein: CAWIQGQYSNQPQHF.